Listed below are T cell receptor beta chains from one sample, sequenced in a study of molecular identifiers for immune sequencing clone quantification. TCRdb used MiXCR to reprocess the PCR reads, holding one entry per CDR3 protein. The table shows hundreds of thousands of distinct CDR3 sequences, with about 20% occurring only once. The source material was naive CD8+ T cells from blood, with Jurkat cell RNA spiked in. These TCRs come from a human donor in good health. Some libraries in this study had Jurkat cell RNA spiked in. Each CDR3 is given with its conserved first and last residue. A D gene is named only where the DNA matches it firmly. A clone size is listed for some rows: how often the clone was seen (once, few, many), or a class if it is expanded.

abundance,v_gene,j_gene,d_gene,CDR3aa,CDR3nt
many,TRBV7-9,TRBJ1-3,.,CASSPDNRNTIYF,TGTGCCAGCAGCCCCGACAATAGAAACACCATATATTTT
.,TRBV3-1,TRBJ2-1,TRBD2,CASSQVGLAEDEQFF,TGTGCCAGCAGCCAGGTGGGACTAGCCGAGGATGAGCAGTTCTTC
many,TRBV12-3/TRBV12-4,TRBJ1-2,.,CASSSTANYGYTF,TGTGCCAGCAGCTCGACAGCTAACTATGGCTACACCTTC
many,TRBV5-1,TRBJ2-7,.,CASNPGLTSYEQYF,TGCGCCAGCAACCCGGGACTTACCTCCTACGAGCAGTACTTC
many,TRBV3-1,TRBJ2-3,.,CASSQVSVSFVDTQYF,TGTGCCAGCAGCCAAGTTAGTGTAAGTTTTGTAGATACGCAGTATTTT
many,TRBV7-9,TRBJ2-7,.,CASSLATGNDREQYF,TGTGCCAGCAGCTTAGCGACAGGCAACGATCGTGAGCAGTACTTC
few,TRBV12-3/TRBV12-4,TRBJ2-3,.,CASSPILGARTSTDTQYF,TGTGCCAGCAGTCCAATTTTGGGTGCGAGAACTAGCACAGATACGCAGTATTTT
.,TRBV7-9,TRBJ1-2,.,CASSLTRPTVNYGYTF,TGTGCCAGCAGCTTAACAAGGCCGACAGTCAACTATGGCTACACCTTC
few,TRBV4-3,TRBJ2-3,.,CASSQGLDTQYF,TGCGCCAGCAGCCAAGGATTAGATACGCAGTATTTT
few,TRBV12-3/TRBV12-4,TRBJ2-5,TRBD1,CASSWDSEQETQYF,TGTGCCAGCAGTTGGGACAGCGAACAAGAGACCCAGTACTTC
many,TRBV20-1,TRBJ1-5,TRBD1,CSARDYRGHSNQPQHF,TGCAGTGCTAGAGATTACAGGGGGCATAGCAATCAGCCCCAGCATTTT
.,TRBV6-2/TRBV6-3,TRBJ2-3,.,CASRLRLAESTDTQYF,TGTGCCAGTAGACTACGGCTAGCAGAAAGCACAGATACGCAGTATTTT
many,TRBV15,TRBJ2-3,.,CATSRDSGGSTDTQYF,TGTGCCACCAGCAGAGATTCCGGAGGGAGCACAGATACGCAGTATTTT
many,TRBV29-1,TRBJ2-2,TRBD2,CSGLAGVSTGELFF,TGCAGCGGGCTAGCGGGAGTGAGCACCGGGGAGCTGTTTTTT
many,TRBV4-3,TRBJ2-3,.,CASSQAGAGGTDTQYF,TGCGCCAGCAGCCAAGCGGGGGCGGGGGGCACAGATACGCAGTATTTT
many,TRBV29-1,TRBJ2-3,TRBD2,CSVEDNQGLAGPPYTQYF,TGCAGCGTTGAAGATAACCAGGGACTAGCGGGCCCCCCTTATACGCAGTATTTT
many,TRBV5-4,TRBJ2-7,TRBD2,CASSPTSGEQYF,TGTGCCAGCAGTCCGACTAGCGGTGAGCAGTACTTC
many,TRBV27,TRBJ2-1,.,CASSPPDSLSYNEQFF,TGTGCCAGCAGTCCCCCAGACTCGCTCTCCTACAATGAGCAGTTCTTC
few,TRBV13,TRBJ2-2,.,CASSYLVGGTGELFF,TGTGCCAGCAGCTACCTCGTAGGAGGAACCGGGGAGCTGTTTTTT
.,TRBV11-2,TRBJ2-1,.,CASSLSQDNEQFF,TGTGCCAGCAGCTTATCACAGGACAATGAGCAGTTCTTC
few,TRBV19,TRBJ2-7,TRBD1,CASAFRQGVIEQYF,TGTGCCAGCGCCTTCCGACAGGGAGTAATCGAGCAGTACTTC
many,TRBV5-4,TRBJ1-2,.,CASSLVGRYTF,TGTGCCAGCAGCTTGGTCGGCCGCTACACCTTC
.,TRBV11-3,TRBJ2-1,TRBD2,CASSLEGGRAFNEQFF,TGTGCCAGCAGCTTAGAGGGCGGGAGGGCCTTCAATGAGCAGTTCTTC
many,TRBV20-1,TRBJ1-2,.,CSARDLGNYGYTF,TGCAGTGCTAGAGATTTGGGGAACTATGGCTACACCTTC
many,TRBV2,TRBJ2-7,.,CASSDRSDGPYEQYF,TGTGCCAGCAGTGATCGCAGTGACGGACCCTACGAGCAGTACTTC
few,TRBV12-3/TRBV12-4,TRBJ2-3,.,CASSFYRYTDTQYF,TGTGCCAGCAGTTTTTACCGATACACAGATACGCAGTATTTT
many,TRBV14,TRBJ1-3,.,CASSQAPPGNTIYF,TGTGCCAGCAGCCAAGCCCCACCAGGAAACACCATATATTTT
many,TRBV7-9,TRBJ2-3,.,CASSLGPREFTDTQYF,TGTGCCAGCAGCTTAGGACCGAGAGAATTCACAGATACGCAGTATTTT
.,TRBV4-3,TRBJ2-1,TRBD1,CASSHDLGTGYENEQFF,TGCGCCAGCAGCCATGATTTGGGGACAGGGTATGAAAATGAGCAGTTCTTC
many,TRBV13,TRBJ2-7,.,CASSLAPGQGYEQYF,TGTGCCAGCAGCTTAGCTCCGGGGCAGGGCTACGAGCAGTACTTC
few,TRBV12-3/TRBV12-4,TRBJ2-2,.,CASIQGQHGELFF,TGTGCCAGCATTCAAGGACAGCACGGGGAGCTGTTTTTT
many,TRBV10-3,TRBJ1-1,.,CAISRAANTEAFF,TGTGCCATCAGTCGTGCGGCCAACACTGAAGCTTTCTTT
many,TRBV12-3/TRBV12-4,TRBJ2-3,TRBD1,CASSASRDRGFGTDTQYF,TGTGCCAGCAGTGCCTCCAGGGACAGGGGTTTCGGCACAGATACGCAGTATTTT
many,TRBV5-6,TRBJ2-3,.,CASEGGTDTQYF,TGTGCTTCGGAGGGGGGCACAGATACGCAGTATTTT
.,TRBV13,TRBJ2-1,.,CASSLEGAGSYYNEQSF,TGTGCCAGCAGCTTAGAGGGAGCCGGGAGTTACTACAATGAGCAGTCCTTC
.,TRBV4-3,TRBJ2-3,.,CASSQVDRADTQYF,TGCGCCAGCAGCCAAGTGGATCGTGCGGATACGCAGTATTTT
.,TRBV9,TRBJ2-3,TRBD2,CARSPIGGGTDTQYF,TGTGCCAGAAGCCCAATTGGGGGGGGCACAGATACGCAGTATTTT
many,TRBV6-5,TRBJ2-5,.,CASSYAQVASAVEETQYF,TGTGCCAGCAGTTACGCGCAGGTAGCCTCGGCGGTAGAAGAGACCCAGTACTTC
.,TRBV6-1,TRBJ2-7,.,CASSEAGGEQYF,TGTGCCAGCAGTGAAGCGGGGGGCGAGCAGTACTTC
many,TRBV5-1,TRBJ1-1,.,CASSLGWGANTEAFF,TGTGCCAGCAGCTTGGGCTGGGGGGCGAACACTGAAGCTTTCTTT